This T cell receptor beta chain was observed in a study of cytomegalovirus exposure and HLA in healthy donors (TCRdb year 2017). Some background on the complete study: In an earlier analysis of 450 to 750 of the donors, 250 to 350 Gb of sequence data and roughly 100 million unique TCR beta sequences from about 179 million T cells were reported. An early release covering approximately 600 HLA-typed donors comprised around 300 gigabases of sequencing data and roughly 86 million unique TCR sequences. The genetic ancestry cluster associated with self-reported Caucasian donors included 81% of the approximately 400 genotyped donors. The aim of the study was to test whether cataloging public T cell receptors could identify signatures of past pathogen exposure. The study used immunosequencing to profile the T cell repertoires of under 700 subjects and linked those repertoires to cytomegalovirus serostatus. Besides the first cohort of under 700 subjects, a separate validation cohort made up of roughly 130 different subjects was used. High-throughput TCR immunosequencing, statistical association of individual TCRs with disease status, and machine learning were combined to predict cytomegalovirus infection status. In a later analysis, previously published TCR beta repertoires from 666 donors were re-analyzed and high-resolution HLA genotyping was added so that TCR occurrence patterns could be studied. Rather than using new phenotypic data, the later analysis identified candidate immune exposures from TCR beta sequences and from how often those sequences occurred across donors. An earlier analysis of around 580 of the donors used high-throughput TCR beta sequencing to judge whether each TCR beta V gene segment behaved as functional or pseudogenic. Donor age, sex, ethnicity and CMV serostatus were compiled alongside the repertoire data. In a later genetic analysis, genome-wide SNP genotypes for about 55% of the roughly 700 donors were used, and that subset was treated as a discovery cohort. All discovery cohort repertoires had been generated using a single sequencing platform. HLA typing included class I and class II loci at four-digit resolution. The number of donors typed differed by locus, with roughly 629-640 for A, B, C, DRB1 and DQB1, more than 500 for DQA1, 606 for DPA1, and under 490 for DPB1. About five DR-DQ haplotypes were handled as single units for association and clustering, since linkage in the cohort was strong. On average, about 240,000 unique TCR beta nucleotide sequences were sequenced per donor among fewer than 500 genotyped donors of the cohort, with roughly a sixth of those sequences being non-productive. Overall study results and their limits: The study gave a list of 150 to 200 TCR beta chains associated with cytomegalovirus. In an earlier analysis of more than 450 of the donors, most TCR beta V segments were observed in productive rearrangements about 87% or about 30% of the time, broadly matching IMGT annotations. The 87-base-pair reads could not distinguish some IMGT-functional V segments, including TRBV6-2 and TRBV6-3, so those segments were excluded. Sequencing depth was assumed to be roughly uniform across donors in the presence/absence analyses, though that assumption may not hold. A further reported finding was that TCR beta sequences accurately predicted the HLA-A and HLA-B alleles for most subjects in the first cohort. When HLA alleles, especially DR and DQ, strongly co-occurred, TCR associations were difficult to assign to individual alleles. Three of the identified cytomegalovirus-associated TCR beta chains were confirmed in vitro to be specific for cytomegalovirus antigens. Because HLA typing was unavailable for some donors at each locus, only the typed subset was used in association tests. Specific HLA alleles were associated with more than 15,000 TCR beta sequences at a false discovery rate of 0.05 in a later analysis. According to the authors, the approach could potentially be generalized to other disease states and immunological phenotypes. In a later analysis, most CMV-associated TCR beta chains were found to appear HLA-restricted, with HLA associations seemingly driven largely by CMV exposure. According to a later genetic analysis, donors in an Asian-associated ancestry cluster had fewer N-insertions in productive TCRs than the roughly 700-donor mean. In a later analysis, HLA-associated TCR beta chains showed more clonal expansion and lower generation probabilities than non-associated chains that were equally common. In a later genetic analysis, a missense DCLRE1C variant was associated with V-gene and J-gene trimming of TCR beta chains, and the association was replicated in an independent cohort. Linkage disequilibrium might explain the correlated functional status among segregating V segments, but an unknown experimental factor could not be excluded. The only immune exposure information available for the cohort was CMV serostatus. A later analysis reported that several top co-occurrence clusters appeared linked to parvovirus B19, influenza, CMV and Epstein-Barr virus. According to a later analysis, TCR association rates differed among HLA loci, with DRB1 alleles showing the most associated TCRs and HLA-C alleles showing the fewest. Across donors, most TCR sequences were observed very rarely, whereas some public TCRs were present in many individuals. The sequencing pipeline was judged likely to have produced a cluster of highly shared sequence variants as a technical artifact. Cytomegalovirus status was reported to be diagnosed by the classifier with high specificity and sensitivity in both the original and validation cohorts. In this cohort, only TCR beta chains were sequenced, and detectable features were limited by the absence of alpha or paired-chain data. The earlier analysis of almost 600 of the donors excluded seventeen rarely observed V segments, including chromosome 9 orphons, because counts were too low.

The library was generated by the immunoSEQ multiplex PCR assay. For the multiplex PCR, a mixture combining 60 forward primers for TCR Vbeta segments and 13 reverse primers for TCR Jbeta segments was used. Amplification of the CDR3 region of rearranged TCR beta genes was performed with a multiplex PCR assay on genomic DNA. The amplified TCR beta libraries were sequenced on the Illumina HiSeq System as 87-base-pair reads. In the authors' own workflow: In a later analysis, some 80 million unique TCR beta chains were counted across the 650 to 700 repertoires, and approximately 9.9 million of these chains were shared by at least two donors. A nearest-neighbor algorithm error-corrected the raw reads and collapsed the reads into unique sequences, merging closely related sequences to remove PCR and sequencing errors. V, D and J gene segments were assigned by aligning CDR3 sequences to IMGT reference sequences. Each retained sequence needed at least a six-nucleotide match to both a V gene segment and a J gene segment. A rearrangement was called productive if the CDR3 had no stop codons and remained in frame with V and J, and every other rearrangement was called non-productive. CDR3 was defined according to IMGT convention as the region running from the second conserved V-encoded cysteine to the conserved J-encoded phenylalanine. Sequences without an unambiguous match to a single V gene segment were excluded from the earlier analysis of about 640 of the donors. An earlier analysis of about 600 of the donors called V segments functional above 56.7% productive rearrangements and segregating when the between-donor standard deviation exceeded 5%. To diagnose cytomegalovirus status from the catalog of TCR beta chain sequences, a statistical classification framework was built. In a later analysis, V and J genes were assigned by comparing TCR nucleotide sequences against IMGT/GENE-DB human TR gene sequences. The TCRdist pipeline was used in a later analysis to assign CDR3 sequences and most-parsimonious VDJ recombination scenarios. In a later analysis, each TCR beta chain was defined by its CDR3 amino acid sequence together with its V-gene family, and reads lacking a unique V-gene family were excluded. To address suspected cross-contamination and a sequencing artifact, a later analysis removed approximately 600 highly shared, low-generation-probability nucleotide sequences. For each public chain, a later analysis derived a clonal expansion index from normalized ranks of inferred template counts within each repertoire. Generation probabilities in a later analysis came from a VDJ recombination model fitted to out-of-frame rearrangements, and those results were checked against IGoR. A later analysis scored TCR-TCR, TCR-HLA and TCR-CMV co-occurrence with hypergeometric tests, applying a repertoire-size bias correction to TCR pairs. To estimate false discovery rates, a later analysis permuted the HLA or CMV assignments 20 times. A later analysis grouped co-occurring TCRs with DBSCAN, adding TCRdist sequence similarity when clustering within HLA-allele-positive subsets. Repertoires with fewer than 30,000 or more than 120,000 public chains, plus five repertoires with anomalous nucleotide sharing, were excluded from co-occurrence clustering. TCRdb obtained this table from immuneACCESS and retained in-frame rearrangements with V and J assigned. These tables miss some clones; where compared with another copy, unresolved V genes account for less than half of the shortfall, and the remainder is unexplained. V, J and clone size reflect that table, while D and trimming were determined from the DNA. The sample table records 150,000 to 200,000 clones; roughly 68% of these occur just once. Around 1.9% of the sample comes from the top ten.

The cohort consisted of hundreds of healthy bone marrow donors. Cohort members were all nominally healthy when sampled, although unrecorded immune exposures were likely present. The donor tested CMV seronegative and was one of the 352 seronegative cohort members. A peripheral blood sample was collected from each donor, and TCR beta sequencing was performed on peripheral blood mononuclear cells. Genomic DNA extraction from the blood cell samples was performed with the Qiagen DNeasy Blood Extraction Kit. CDR1 and CDR2, per the germline V gene, are MGHRA and YSYEKL. The CDR3 sequence holds 17 residues, the cysteine and phenylalanine included. Left in the record is the CDR3 DNA by itself, 51 bases read in frame from the first base. V is pruned by 4 bases and J by 3 bases, leaving 9 bases of the junction without a gene match. Turning to this clone: Its antigen remains undetermined. Per-nucleotide qualities are absent, and no much larger clonotype sits a single base away.

The sequence was obtained from a young woman in good health and CMV-seronegative. The sequenced sample consisted of PBMCs. The chain uses TRBV4-1 and TRBJ2-3; 11 of the junction bases match TRBD1. The CDR3 loop reads CASSLKKDRGLTDTQYF. The DNA is as follows: TGCGCCAGCAGCCTAAAGAAGGACAGGGGGCTTACAGATACGCAGTATTTT.